This TCR beta chain appears in the sequencing data of a study of CD8+ T cells in alopecia areata. Study overall: Those patients who were treated received oral tofacitinib, which was given at 5 to 10 mg twice daily for moderate-to-severe alopecia areata. Scoring treated patients' severity relied on the percentage of scalp area affected.

Findings of the study overall: Mice showed TCR sharing more clearly than patients did, possibly owing to HLA. Many expanded lesional clones persisted in scalp and blood during tofacitinib treatment.

In regard to this clone: Antigen specificity is unknown.

Treatment here: oral pan-JAK inhibitor, 5-10 mg twice daily. This CDR3 contains 14 residues. Germline lookup yields CDR1 LNHDA and CDR2 SQIVND (reference sequence). V lost 3 bases, J lost 5 bases, and 5 bases stayed unmatched. Extracted RNA was reverse transcribed, and the resulting cDNA served as sequencing template. Using immunoSEQ multiplex PCR, the repertoire was profiled, and TCRdb retains in-frame clones only, with some absent. The table lists hundreds of thousands of clones, over 60% of them singletons. The input for sequencing was CD4+ T cells sorted from blood, taken at week 44, from a patient treated with tofacitinib. V is TRBV19 and J is TRBJ2-3; 7 bases are a match to TRBD2. The TCR was taken from a human donor with alopecia areata. The DNA of the CDR3 is TGTGCCAGTAGTATGGGCGGGGGTGAAGATACGCAGTATTTT. This codes for CASSMGGGEDTQYF.